This T cell receptor beta chain was captured in a study of vaccination and CD4 T cells after COVID-19. With the Oncomine TCR Beta short-read assay, DNA from cultured CD4+ T cells was sequenced. TCRdb fed the PCR reads into MiXCR, producing one record per CDR3 protein. The sample records about 16,000 distinct CDR3 sequences, roughly 45% being singletons. This CDR3 is built from 15 residues. V was cut by 6 bases and J by 1 base, with 14 bases left in between. In germline, CDR1 is KGHSH, CDR2 LQKENI. Treatment of the sample: approximately nine-day PBMC culture with coronavirus spike peptide pools or control peptides (ViraFEST assay). Worth noting for this clonotype: What it binds is not known.

This TCR was recovered from a human donor who had recovered from COVID-19. The chain combines TRBV18 with TRBJ2-3; D is perhaps TRBD1 or TRBD2 (5 bases each). The sample was CD4+ T cells from blood, cultured in vitro. The CDR3 spells CASSRPRGGTDTQYF. CDR3 bases: TGTGCCAGCTCCAGGCCGAGGGGAGGCACAGATACGCAGTATTTT.